Sequencing of this TCR beta chain was carried out in a study of human T cells and chemical hapten exposure. Turning to the study itself: Weekly scalp doses of diphenylcyclopropenone were given to patients during the roughly 25-week study.

Indicated time point: patch test 2, 6 weeks after DPC sensitization. As for treatment: therapeutic diphenylcyclopropenone sensitization with weekly scalp DPC. Per germline, CDR1 SGHNT and CDR2 YYREEE (reference sequence). V shed 4 bases, J shed 3 bases, and the junction held 7 bases outside the gene matches. This CDR3 comprises 15 residues. In TCRdb, the RACE reads were re-called with MiXCR into one record per CDR3 protein. The table includes 120,000 to 150,000 distinct CDR3 sequences, approximately 12% detected once. This clonotype occurred many times. Its target is unknown. Study observations and caveats: Among TCRs, those above 1 in 1000 frequency were unaffected by DPC sensitization.

V gene TRBV5-4 combines with J gene TRBJ2-7, with TRBD1 matching over 10 bases. This sequence was found in a woman aged 50 to 60 with alopecia areata. Some clones in this sample may be carry-over from other donors' samples. Sequencing was performed on whole blood, taken in connection with sensitization to the hapten diphenylcyclopropenone (DPC). The DNA for the CDR3 is TGTGCCAGCAGCGTACGGACAGGGGGAGGCTACGAGCAGTACTTC. Amino acids: CASSVRTGGGYEQYF.